The T cell receptor beta chain under discussion was sequenced for a study of CD8+CD57+ T cells in acquired aplastic anemia. Study background: Sorting CD4+ and CD8+ cells gave DNA averaging approximately 3 ug.

Study outcomes and limitations: The same twenty-nine CD8+ CDR3 sequences occurred in patients and in controls.

The germline gives CDR1 KGHDR, CDR2 SFDVKD. CDR3 size: 16 residues. V shed 3 bases, J shed 1 base, and the junction held 5 bases outside the gene matches. According to the study, genomic DNA was the template for TCR beta VDJ and CDR3 profiling. TCRdb redid the calling of the reads with MiXCR, one entry per CDR3 protein. The sample contains some 200,000 distinct CDR3 sequences, roughly 50% of which appear only once. This clonotype was seen ten or more times. What it binds is unknown. Those patients picked for sequencing had displayed CD8+CD57+ cell expansion on flow cytometry. None of the patients had been given any therapy when their blood was sampled.

The rearrangement links TRBV24-1 to TRBJ1-1, with 9 bases aligning to TRBD1. Input material: sorted CD4+, CD8+, or CD8+CD57+ T cells (not recorded which) from PBMCs. This clonotype originated in a human donor with aplastic anemia. CDR3 residues: CATSDTSDRGNTEAFF. The CDR3 coding sequence is TGTGCCACCAGTGATACATCGGACAGGGGGAACACTGAAGCTTTCTTT.